This T cell receptor (beta chain) is drawn from a study of regulatory T cells in long-lasting Graves disease. There are a few counts of this clonotype. Noted time point: persistent/refractory GD, antithyroid drugs over 5 years with positive TRAb. There was RNA extracted from PBMCs, and the TCR library was made from it. The source of the patients was an endocrinology department in Xi'an, China. CDR3-region Arm-PCR and iRepertoire HTBI primers produced the TCR beta libraries. Methods used by the authors: Identification across samples found some 60 TRBV and roughly 14 TRBJ segments. TCRdb passed the multiplex PCR reads through MiXCR, listing each CDR3 protein once. The V and J calls reflect TCRdb's pipeline rather than the authors' work. The repertoire consists of about 400,000 distinct CDR3 sequences, with around 21% occurring once and the leading ten covering 20% to 25%. The TCR sequence derives from a female donor with Graves disease. The material was peripheral blood mononuclear cells (PBMCs), obtained when the disease was refractory, from a patient treated with antithyroid drugs.

CDR3 nucleotides: TGTGCCAGCAGTGAAAGGGGGCGAGGCACTGAAGCTTTCTTT. It codes for CASSERGRGTEAFF. The chain carries TRBV6-1 and TRBJ1-1; 7 bases line up with TRBD1. Germline trimming cut 2 bases from V and 4 bases from J; bases unmatched to any gene: 4. This CDR3 has 14 residues. Germline assignment: CDR1 MNHNS and CDR2 SASEGT.